This TCR beta chain came from a study of T-cell reconstitution after alpha-beta-depleted transplantation in children. The length of the CDR3 is 13 residues. CDR1 DFQATT and CDR2 SNEGSKA come from the germline V gene (reference sequence). Trimming at V came to 6 bases and at J to 6 bases, leaving 8 bases not matched to a gene. This clonotype was recorded only once. It was with unique molecular identifiers that the TCRbeta library was prepared. TCRdb re-called the PCR reads through MiXCR, storing one row per CDR3 protein. The sample includes a few hundred thousand distinct CDR3 sequences, around 16% of them seen just once.

This sample comprised PBMCs from the stem cell graft donor, obtained from the stem cell graft. The clonotype was recovered from a human donor who donated a stem cell graft to a child with acute lymphoblastic leukemia. The chain carries TRBV20-1 and TRBJ1-2, with 9 bases that match TRBD1. This CDR3 is CSALTGGADGYTF. CDR3 DNA: TGCAGTGCCCTAACAGGGGGCGCAGATGGCTACACCTTC.